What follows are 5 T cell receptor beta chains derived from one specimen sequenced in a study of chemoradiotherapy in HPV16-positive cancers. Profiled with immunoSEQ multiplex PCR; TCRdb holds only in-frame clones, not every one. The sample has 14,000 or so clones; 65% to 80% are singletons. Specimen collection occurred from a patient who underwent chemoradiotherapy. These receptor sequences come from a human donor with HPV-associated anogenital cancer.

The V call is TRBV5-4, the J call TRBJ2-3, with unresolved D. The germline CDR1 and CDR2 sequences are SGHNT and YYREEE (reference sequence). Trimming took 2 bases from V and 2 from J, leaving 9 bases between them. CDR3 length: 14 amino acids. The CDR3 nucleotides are TGTGCCAGCAGCTTTCTAGGCCCCACAGATACGCAGTATTTT. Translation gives CASSFLGPTDTQYF.

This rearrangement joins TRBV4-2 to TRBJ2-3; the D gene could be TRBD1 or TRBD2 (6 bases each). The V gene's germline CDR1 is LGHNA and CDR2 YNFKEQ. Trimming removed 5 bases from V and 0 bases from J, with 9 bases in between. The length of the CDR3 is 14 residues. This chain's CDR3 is CASSTGTSTDTQYF. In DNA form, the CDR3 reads TGTGCCAGCAGCACAGGGACTAGCACAGATACGCAGTATTTT.

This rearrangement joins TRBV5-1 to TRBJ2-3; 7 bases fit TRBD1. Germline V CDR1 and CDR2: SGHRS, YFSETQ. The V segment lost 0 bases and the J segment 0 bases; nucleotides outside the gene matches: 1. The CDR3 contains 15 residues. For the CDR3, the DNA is TGCGCCAGCAGCTTGGACAGGGGTAGCACAGATACGCAGTATTTT. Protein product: CASSLDRGSTDTQYF.

The CDR3 DNA is TGTGCCAGCAGCGTAGAAGGTGCGGACACCATATATTTT. Translating gives CASSVEGADTIYF. The chain carries TRBV9 and TRBJ1-3; no clear D. Germline V gives CDR1 SGDLS, CDR2 YYNGEE. CDR3 size: 13 residues. The germline V and J ends were trimmed by 0 bases and 8 bases, with 9 bases remaining between them.

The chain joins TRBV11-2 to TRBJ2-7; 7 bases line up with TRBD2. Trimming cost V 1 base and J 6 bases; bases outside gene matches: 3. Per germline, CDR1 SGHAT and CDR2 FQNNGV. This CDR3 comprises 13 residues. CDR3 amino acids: CASSLVTSSEQYF. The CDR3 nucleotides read TGTGCCAGCAGCTTAGTGACTAGCTCCGAGCAGTACTTC.